This T cell receptor beta chain derives from a study of T cell responses to AZD1222 COVID-19 vaccine. V lost 0 bases and J lost 6, with 10 bases in between. Germline assignment: CDR1 SGHRS and CDR2 YFSETQ. The CDR3 loop spans 15 amino acids. Study outcomes and limitations: At baseline, just a handful of AZD1222 recipients tested seropositive. Reportedly, close to half of spike-specific TCRs are directed against unmutated variant regions. When two AZD1222 doses had been given, Spike-specific TCR breadth and depth rose.

TCRdb keeps only in-frame clones here, not all; method: immunoSEQ multiplex PCR. Among fewer than 250,000 clones listed, roughly 92% were seen once. With respect to this clone: No antigen is known for it.

The chain links TRBV5-1 to TRBJ1-6, with D perhaps TRBD1 (5 bases). Specimen: peripheral blood, collected on day 0 of AZD1222 vaccination. This receptor was obtained from an adult in good health. The CDR3: CASSLEVQGNSPLHF. For the CDR3, the DNA is TGCGCCAGCAGCTTGGAGGTCCAGGGTAATTCACCCCTCCACTTT.